One TCR beta chain is described in this entry. No antigen is known for it. Base qualities are not at hand, and no much larger clone is one base apart. The immunoSEQ Assay, a bias-controlled multiplex PCR, was used to amplify TCRbeta CDR3 regions from genomic DNA. In the paper's pipeline: Within the assay, amplification of reference gene primers was used to estimate how many nucleated cells each sample contained. To quantify the absolute abundance of each unique TCRbeta CDR3 rearrangement, sequence reads were collapsed and filtered. Productive Simpson clonality was computed per sample as the square root of Simpson's diversity index over productive rearrangements. TCRdb obtained this table from immuneACCESS and retained in-frame rearrangements with V and J assigned. These tables miss some clones; where compared with another copy, unresolved V genes account for less than half of the shortfall, and the remainder is unexplained. V and J calls and clone size are as listed in that table; D and trimming were resolved from the DNA. For this sample there are approximately 100,000 clones; about four fifths appear just once. The ten biggest clones cover roughly 3.4% of the sample.

The germline V gene gives CDR1 as SGHNT and CDR2 as YENEEA. The V and J ends are trimmed by 4 bases and 0 bases, leaving 13 bases between them. The CDR3 runs 15 amino acids, cysteine and phenylalanine included. The entry retains the CDR3 DNA only, 45 bases that are in frame from base 1. The entry originates in a study of blood T cell repertoires in COVID-19 (TCRdb year 2020). For context, the study as a whole: Collaborator samples came from the United States, Italy and Spain and covered acute and convalescent phases of COVID-19. The samples were drawn from the first 160 participants of the ongoing ImmuneRACE study and from over 950 subjects provided by 6 global collaborators. A de-identified subject ID, COVID-19 status, age in years and sex were almost always included in the sample metadata. The dataset comprised deeply sampled blood TCRbeta repertoires from subjects exposed to, actively infected with, or recovered from COVID-19. Where available, HLA class I and class II types were obtained from metadata supplied by the sample provider rather than from assay-based typing. The repertoires were released in a freely available public database intended as a resource for research on the immune response to SARS-CoV-2. The material from the prospective study consisted of cDNA or gDNA derived from T cells, B-cell-depleted T cells, or PBMCs.

Overall study outcomes, separate from this receptor: The quantity of clinical and demographic metadata differed by source and by participant and was supplied without curation.

Whole blood was collected in K2EDTA tubes by collaborating institutions according to the institutions' own protocols. For TCRbeta analysis, collaborators shipped samples as frozen whole blood, isolated PBMCs, or DNA extracted from either of those sample types. The receptor comes from an elderly woman with active or convalescent COVID-19. The chain couples TRBV11-3 to TRBJ2-7; tentative D gene TRBD2, with 6 bases matching. Sequenced input: peripheral blood. The CDR3 has the sequence CASSYYSGSSYEQYF. The nucleotide sequence reads TGTGCCAGCAGCTACTATAGCGGCTCCTCCTACGAGCAGTACTTC.